These 14 T cell receptor beta chains were sequenced from one sample in a study of monozygotic twins with inflammatory bowel disease. TCRdb re-called the 5' RACE reads and catalogs CDR3 proteins one per entry, DNA excluded. The data include 300,000 to 350,000 distinct CDR3 sequences; the top ten clones carry around 2%. What was sequenced was blood. These TCRs come from a human donor with ulcerative colitis or Crohn's disease, or a healthy co-twin of an affected twin (not recorded which).

The CDR3 spells CASSPPVGLDSYEQYF. The V and J genes are TRBV28 and TRBJ2-7; TCRdb's assignment of TRBD1 cannot be checked, as there is no DNA. Looked up from germline, CDR1 is MDHEN and CDR2 is SYDVKM. The CDR3 spans 16 residues.

The V call is TRBV11-2, the J call TRBJ2-1; without DNA, the TCRdb call of TRBD2 cannot be checked. Germline-derived CDR1 and CDR2 are SGHAT and FQNNGV. The CDR3 consists of 16 residues. CDR3 amino acids: CASSALIGSSYNEQFF.

The chain links TRBV2 to TRBJ2-1. The CDR3 sequence is 12 residues long. The germline gives CDR1 SNHLY, CDR2 FYNNEI. This CDR3 is CASSDWGNEQFF. Filled out from reference TRBV2 and TRBJ2-1, the complete variable domain reads EPEVTQTPSHQVTQMGQEVILRCVPISNHLYFYWYRQILGQKVEFLVSFYNNEISEKSEIFDDQFSVERPDGSNFTLKIRSTKLEDSAMYFCASSDWGNEQFFGPGTRLTVL.

V usage is TRBV7-3 and J usage is TRBJ2-2. Germline loops: CDR1 SGHTA, CDR2 FQGTGA. The CDR3 is made up of 16 amino acids. CDR3 region: CASSSLGGQSGGELFF.

CDR3: CSVGGWFGKNIQYF. This chain links TRBV20-1 with TRBJ2-4; the D gene TCRdb calls, TRBD1, cannot be checked with no DNA. The germline V gene encodes CDR1 DFQATT and CDR2 SNEGSKA (reference sequence). The CDR3 length is 14 residues.

The chain couples TRBV28 to TRBJ2-7; checking the TCRdb D call of TRBD1 is not possible without DNA. The CDR3 length is 13 residues. Germline CDR1 and CDR2: MDHEN and SYDVKM. This CDR3 reads CASWGHGRYEQYF.

The chain combines TRBV7-8 with TRBJ2-7; as DNA is missing, the TRBD2 call by TCRdb cannot be tested. Per the germline V gene, CDR1 is SGHVS and CDR2 is FQNEAQ. CDR3 length: 13 amino acids. CDR3: CASSPYIPLEQYF. Together with reference TRBV7-8 and TRBJ2-7, the CDR3 gives the full variable domain: GAGVSQSPRYKVAKRGQDVALRCDPISGHVSLFWYQQALGQGPEFLTYFQNEAQLDKSGLPSDRFFAERPEGSVSTLKIQRTQQEDSAVYLCASSPYIPLEQYFGPGTRLTVT.

The rearrangement uses TRBV4-1 and TRBJ2-6; TCRdb's D call, TRBD1, is unchecked because there is no DNA. The CDR3 is made up of 16 amino acids. Germline V CDR1 and CDR2: MGHRA, YSYEKL. The CDR3 loop reads CASSVAGGGGANVLTF.

The rearrangement joins TRBV29-1 to TRBJ2-1. The length of the CDR3 is 13 residues. The germline V gene has CDR1 SQVTM and CDR2 ANQGSEA. The CDR3 spells CSVGESSYNEQFF.

This chain uses TRBV6-6 with TRBJ1-5. CDR1 is MNHNY, CDR2 SVGAGI, per germline (reference sequence). The CDR3 is made up of 13 amino acids. The CDR3 loop reads CASSNRMSQPQHF.

The V and J genes are TRBV5-6 and TRBJ2-4; TCRdb reports TRBD1, a call that lacks DNA to check it against. Germline-derived CDR1 and CDR2 are SGHDT and YYEEEE. CDR3 length: 13 residues. The CDR3 sequence: CASEGKGKNIQYF.

The V call is TRBV27, the J call TRBJ2-7; TCRdb's D call of TRBD1 is untestable without DNA. This CDR3 comprises 15 residues. Germline V gene data show CDR1 as MNHEY and CDR2 as SMNVEV (reference sequence). The CDR3 reads CASSRLTGRGVEQYF.

This chain connects TRBV24-1 to TRBJ2-1. Germline V gene sequence: CDR1 KGHDR, CDR2 SFDVKD. CDR3 length: 12 residues. The CDR3 sequence: CATSDTVGEQFF.

CDR3: CASSASGTGGTGELFF. The V gene is TRBV11-2, the J gene TRBJ2-2; the D call from TCRdb, TRBD1, cannot be confirmed without DNA. This CDR3 is built from 16 residues. Per the germline V gene, CDR1 is SGHAT and CDR2 is FQNNGV.